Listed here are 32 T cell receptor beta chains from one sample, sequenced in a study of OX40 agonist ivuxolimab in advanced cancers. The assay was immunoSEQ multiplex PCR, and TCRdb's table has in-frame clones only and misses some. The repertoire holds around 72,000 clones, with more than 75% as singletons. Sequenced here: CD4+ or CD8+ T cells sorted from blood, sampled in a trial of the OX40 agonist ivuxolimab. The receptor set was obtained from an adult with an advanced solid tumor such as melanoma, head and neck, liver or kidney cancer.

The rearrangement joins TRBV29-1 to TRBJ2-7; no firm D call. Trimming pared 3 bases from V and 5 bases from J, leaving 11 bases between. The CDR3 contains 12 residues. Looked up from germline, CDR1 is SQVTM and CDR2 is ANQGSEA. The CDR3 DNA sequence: TGCAGCGTTGACGCAGGATCTGACGAGCAGTACTTC. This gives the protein CSVDAGSDEQYF.

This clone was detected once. The CDR3 here is CASSWGDEQYF. The CDR3 nucleotides are TGTGCCAGCAGTTGGGGTGACGAGCAGTACTTC. This chain uses TRBV7-9 with TRBJ2-7; D not resolved. Germline loops: CDR1 SEHNR, CDR2 FQNEAQ (reference sequence). CDR3 size: 11 residues. V dropped 6 bases and J dropped 5 bases, with 8 bases sitting between them.

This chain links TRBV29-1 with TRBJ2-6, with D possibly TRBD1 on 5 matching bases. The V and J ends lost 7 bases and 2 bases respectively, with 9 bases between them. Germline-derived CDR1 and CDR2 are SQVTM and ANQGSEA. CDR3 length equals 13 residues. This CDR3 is CSAQGTGANVLTF. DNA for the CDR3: TGCAGCGCCCAGGGAACTGGGGCCAACGTCCTGACTTTC.

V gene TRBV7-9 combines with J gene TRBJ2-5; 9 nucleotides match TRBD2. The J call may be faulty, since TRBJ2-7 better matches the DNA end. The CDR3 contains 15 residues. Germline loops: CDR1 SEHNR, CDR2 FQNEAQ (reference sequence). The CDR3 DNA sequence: TGTGCCAGCAGTTTCTTAGCGGGAGTCTCCTACGAGCAGTACTTC. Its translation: CASSFLAGVSYEQYF.

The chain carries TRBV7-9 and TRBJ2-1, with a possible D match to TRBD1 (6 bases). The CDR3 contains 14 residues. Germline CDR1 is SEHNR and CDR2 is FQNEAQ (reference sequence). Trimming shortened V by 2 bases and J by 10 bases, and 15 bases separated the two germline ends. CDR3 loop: CASSLHRDTGEQFF. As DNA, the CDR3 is TGTGCCAGCAGCTTACACCGGGACACGGGCGAGCAGTTCTTC. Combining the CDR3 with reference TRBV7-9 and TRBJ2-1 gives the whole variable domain DTGVSQNPRHKITKRGQNVTFRCDPISEHNRLYWYRQTLGQGPEFLTYFQNEAQLEKSRLLSDRFSAERPKGSFSTLEIQRTEQGDSAMYLCASSLHRDTGEQFFGPGTRLTVL.

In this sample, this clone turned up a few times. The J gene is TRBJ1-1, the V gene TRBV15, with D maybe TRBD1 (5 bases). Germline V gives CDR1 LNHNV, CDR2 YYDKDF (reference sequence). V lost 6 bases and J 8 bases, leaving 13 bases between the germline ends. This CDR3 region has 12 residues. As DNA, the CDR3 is TGTGCCACCAGGCAACAGGCGGAAGAAGCTTTCTTT. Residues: CATRQQAEEAFF.

Here the CDR3 reads CASSLLWDTEAFF. CDR3 sequence (DNA): TGTGCCAGCAGCTTATTGTGGGACACTGAAGCTTTCTTT. This sequence joins TRBV11-3 and TRBJ1-1; D call uncertain. The CDR3 contains 13 residues. Trimming left V 2 bases short and J 3 bases short, with 7 bases between. Germline V CDR1 and CDR2: SGHNT, YENEEA.

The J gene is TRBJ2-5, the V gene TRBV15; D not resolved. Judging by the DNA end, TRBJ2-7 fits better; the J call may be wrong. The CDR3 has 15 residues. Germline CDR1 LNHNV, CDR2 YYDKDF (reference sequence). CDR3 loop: CATSRDRSRFYEQYF. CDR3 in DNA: TGTGCCACCAGCAGAGATAGGTCCAGGTTCTACGAGCAGTACTTC.

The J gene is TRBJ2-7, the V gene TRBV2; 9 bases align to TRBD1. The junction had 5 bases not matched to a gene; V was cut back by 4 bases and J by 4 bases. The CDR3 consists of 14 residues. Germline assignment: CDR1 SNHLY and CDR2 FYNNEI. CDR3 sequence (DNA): TGTGCCAGCAGTGCTAACAGGGGGCGGTACGAGCAGTACTTC. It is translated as CASSANRGRYEQYF. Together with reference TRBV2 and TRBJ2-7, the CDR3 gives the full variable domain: EPEVTQTPSHQVTQMGQEVILRCVPISNHLYFYWYRQILGQKVEFLVSFYNNEISEKSEIFDDQFSVERPDGSNFTLKIRSTKLEDSAMYFCASSANRGRYEQYFGPGTRLTVT.

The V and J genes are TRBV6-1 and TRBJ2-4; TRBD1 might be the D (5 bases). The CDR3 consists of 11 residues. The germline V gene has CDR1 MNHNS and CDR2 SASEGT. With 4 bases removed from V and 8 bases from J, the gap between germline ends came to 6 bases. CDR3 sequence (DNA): TGTGCCAGCAGTGCCAGGGACATTCAGTACTTC. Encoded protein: CASSARDIQYF.

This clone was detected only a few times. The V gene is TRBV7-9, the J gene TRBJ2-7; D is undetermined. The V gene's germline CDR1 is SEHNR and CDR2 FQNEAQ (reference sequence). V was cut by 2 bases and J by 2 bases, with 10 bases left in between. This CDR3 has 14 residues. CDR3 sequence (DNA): TGTGCCAGCAGCTTAAATCTAGAAACCTACGAGCAGTACTTC. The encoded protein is CASSLNLETYEQYF.

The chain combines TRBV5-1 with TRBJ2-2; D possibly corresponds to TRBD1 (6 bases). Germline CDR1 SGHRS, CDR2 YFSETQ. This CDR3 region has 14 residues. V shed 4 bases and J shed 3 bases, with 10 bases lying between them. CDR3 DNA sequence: TGCGCCAGCAGCGCCAGGGGTGACACCGGGGAGCTGTTTTTT. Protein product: CASSARGDTGELFF.

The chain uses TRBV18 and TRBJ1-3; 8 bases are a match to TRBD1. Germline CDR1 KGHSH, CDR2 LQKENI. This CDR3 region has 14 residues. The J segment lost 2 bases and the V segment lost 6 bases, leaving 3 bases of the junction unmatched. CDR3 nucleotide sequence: TGTGCCAGCTCGACAGGGGCTGCTGGAAACACCATATATTTT. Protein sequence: CASSTGAAGNTIYF.

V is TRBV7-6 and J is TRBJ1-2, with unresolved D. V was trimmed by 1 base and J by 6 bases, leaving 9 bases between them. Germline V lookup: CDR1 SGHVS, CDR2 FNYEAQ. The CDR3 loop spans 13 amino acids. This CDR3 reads CASSLEEGNGYTF. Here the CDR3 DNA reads TGTGCCAGCAGCTTAGAAGAGGGAAATGGCTACACCTTC.

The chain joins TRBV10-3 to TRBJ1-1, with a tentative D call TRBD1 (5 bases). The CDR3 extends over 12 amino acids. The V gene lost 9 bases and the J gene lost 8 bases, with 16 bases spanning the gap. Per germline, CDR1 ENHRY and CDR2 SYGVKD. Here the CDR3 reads CAINSGTREAFF. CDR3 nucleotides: TGTGCCATAAACTCCGGGACGCGGGAAGCTTTCTTT.

CDR3 sequence reads: CASSWDRGETQYF. Here the CDR3 DNA reads TGTGCCAGCAGCTGGGACAGAGGAGAGACCCAGTACTTC. The genes are TRBV5-4 and TRBJ2-5; 7 bases are shared with TRBD1. The CDR3 totals 13 residues. The ends lost 3 bases at V and 4 bases at J; junction bases unmatched: 3. Germline CDR1 SGHNT, CDR2 YYREEE (reference sequence).

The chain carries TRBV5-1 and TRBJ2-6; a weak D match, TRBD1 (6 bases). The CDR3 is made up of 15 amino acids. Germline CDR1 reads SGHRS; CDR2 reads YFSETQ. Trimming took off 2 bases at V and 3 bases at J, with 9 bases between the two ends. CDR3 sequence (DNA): TGCGCCAGCAGCTTACAGGGTGGTGGGGCCAACGTCCTGACTTTC. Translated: CASSLQGGGANVLTF. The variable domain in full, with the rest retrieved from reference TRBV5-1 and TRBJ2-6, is KAGVTQTPRYLIKTRGQQVTLSCSPISGHRSVSWYQQTPGQGLQFLFEYFSETQRNKGNFPGRFSGRQFSNSRSEMNVSTLELGDSALYLCASSLQGGGANVLTFGAGSRLTVL.

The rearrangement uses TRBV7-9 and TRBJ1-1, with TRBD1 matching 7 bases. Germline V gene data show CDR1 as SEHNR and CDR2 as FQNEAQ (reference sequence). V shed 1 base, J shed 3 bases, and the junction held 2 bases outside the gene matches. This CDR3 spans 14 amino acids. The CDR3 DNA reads TGTGCCAGCAGCTTAGGCAGGGGGTACACTGAAGCTTTCTTT. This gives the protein CASSLGRGYTEAFF.

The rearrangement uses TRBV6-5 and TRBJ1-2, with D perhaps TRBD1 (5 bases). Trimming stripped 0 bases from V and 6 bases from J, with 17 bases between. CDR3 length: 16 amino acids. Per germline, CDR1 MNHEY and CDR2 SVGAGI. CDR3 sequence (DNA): TGTGCCAGCAGTTACTCGAATTTGGCGGGGCGGGATGGCTACACCTTC. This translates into CASSYSNLAGRDGYTF.

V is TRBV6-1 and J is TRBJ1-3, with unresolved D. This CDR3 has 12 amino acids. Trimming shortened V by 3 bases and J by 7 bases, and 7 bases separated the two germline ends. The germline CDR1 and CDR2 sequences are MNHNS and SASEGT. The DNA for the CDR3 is TGTGCCAGCAGTGAGGGTATGAACACCATATATTTT. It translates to CASSEGMNTIYF.

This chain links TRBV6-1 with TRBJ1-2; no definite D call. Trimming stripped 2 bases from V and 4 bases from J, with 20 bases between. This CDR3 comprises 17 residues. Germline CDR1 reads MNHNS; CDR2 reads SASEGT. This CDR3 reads CASSETLPGGVSYGYTF. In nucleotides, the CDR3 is TGTGCCAGCAGTGAAACCTTACCCGGTGGGGTTAGCTATGGCTACACCTTC.

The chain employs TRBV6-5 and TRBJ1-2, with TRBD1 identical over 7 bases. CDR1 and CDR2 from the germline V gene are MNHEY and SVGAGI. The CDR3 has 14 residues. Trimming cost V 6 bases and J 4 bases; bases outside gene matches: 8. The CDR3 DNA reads TGTGCCAGCAGCCCAGGAAGGGGGCTCTATGGCTACACCTTC. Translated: CASSPGRGLYGYTF.

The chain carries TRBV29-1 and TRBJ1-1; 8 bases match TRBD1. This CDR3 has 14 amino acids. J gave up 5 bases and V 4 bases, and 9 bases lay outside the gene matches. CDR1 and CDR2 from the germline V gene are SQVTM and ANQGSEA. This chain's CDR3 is CSVGQTGGGTEAFF. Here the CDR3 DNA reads TGCAGCGTTGGACAAACAGGGGGAGGGACTGAAGCTTTCTTT.

The CDR3 nucleotides are TGTGCCAGCAGCTTAAGGTCTAGCGGACACACAGATACGCAGTATTTT. It codes for CASSLRSSGHTDTQYF. The chain links TRBV7-2 to TRBJ2-3, with 7 nucleotides matching TRBD2. CDR1 and CDR2 from the germline V gene are SGHTA and FQGNSA. V lost 2 bases to trimming and J lost 2 bases; unmatched junction nucleotides: 7. The length of the CDR3 is 16 residues. The complete variable domain, with remaining parts taken from reference TRBV7-2 and TRBJ2-3, reads GAGVSQSPSNKVTEKGKDVELRCDPISGHTALYWYRQSLGQGLEFLIYFQGNSAPDKSGLPSDRFSAERTGGSVSTLTIQRTQQEDSAVYLCASSLRSSGHTDTQYFGPGTRLTVL.

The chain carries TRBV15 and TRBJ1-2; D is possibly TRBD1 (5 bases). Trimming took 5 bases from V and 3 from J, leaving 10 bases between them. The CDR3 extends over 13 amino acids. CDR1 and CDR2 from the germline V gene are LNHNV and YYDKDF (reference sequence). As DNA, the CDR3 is TGTGCCACCAGCCCGTCGACAGACTATGGCTACACCTTC. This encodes CATSPSTDYGYTF.

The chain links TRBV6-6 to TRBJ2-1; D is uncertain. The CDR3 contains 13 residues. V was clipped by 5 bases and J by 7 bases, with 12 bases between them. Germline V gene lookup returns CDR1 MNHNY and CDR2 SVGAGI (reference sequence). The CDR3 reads CASSIAERNEQFF. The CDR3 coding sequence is TGTGCCAGCAGTATCGCGGAGCGAAATGAGCAGTTCTTC.

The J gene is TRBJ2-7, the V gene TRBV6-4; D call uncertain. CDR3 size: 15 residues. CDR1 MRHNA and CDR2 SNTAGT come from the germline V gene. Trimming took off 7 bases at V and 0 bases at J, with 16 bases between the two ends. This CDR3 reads CASTIEPKSSYEQYF. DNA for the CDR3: TGTGCCAGCACGATAGAACCCAAGAGCTCCTACGAGCAGTACTTC.

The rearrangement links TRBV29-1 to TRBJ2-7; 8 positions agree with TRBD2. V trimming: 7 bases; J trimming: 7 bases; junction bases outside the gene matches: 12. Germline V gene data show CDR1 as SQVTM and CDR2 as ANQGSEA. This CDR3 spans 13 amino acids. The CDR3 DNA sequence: TGCAGCGCCGCACCGGGGGGGGAGGGAGAGCAGTACTTC. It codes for CSAAPGGEGEQYF.

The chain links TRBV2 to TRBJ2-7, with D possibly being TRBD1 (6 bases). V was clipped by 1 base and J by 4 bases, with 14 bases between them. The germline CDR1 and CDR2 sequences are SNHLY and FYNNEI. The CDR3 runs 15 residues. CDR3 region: CASSEEGQGFYEQYF. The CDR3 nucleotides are TGTGCCAGCAGTGAAGAGGGCCAGGGGTTTTACGAGCAGTACTTC.

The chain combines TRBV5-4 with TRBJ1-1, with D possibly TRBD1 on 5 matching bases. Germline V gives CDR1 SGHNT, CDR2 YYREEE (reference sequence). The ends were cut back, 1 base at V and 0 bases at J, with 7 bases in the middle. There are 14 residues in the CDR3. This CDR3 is CASSLRGVNTEAFF. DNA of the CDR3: TGTGCCAGCAGCTTGAGGGGTGTGAACACTGAAGCTTTCTTT.

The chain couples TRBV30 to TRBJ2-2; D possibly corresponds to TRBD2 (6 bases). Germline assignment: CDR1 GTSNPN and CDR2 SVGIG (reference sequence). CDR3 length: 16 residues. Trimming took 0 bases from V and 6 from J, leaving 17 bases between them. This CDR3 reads CAWSVLRDSKPGELFF. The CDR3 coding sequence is TGTGCCTGGAGTGTATTACGGGACTCCAAACCCGGGGAGCTGTTTTTT.

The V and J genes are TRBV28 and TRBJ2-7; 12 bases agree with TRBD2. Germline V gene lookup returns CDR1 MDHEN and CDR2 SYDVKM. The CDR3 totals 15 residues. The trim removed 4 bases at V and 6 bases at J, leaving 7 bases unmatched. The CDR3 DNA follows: TGTGCCAGCAGTTCCCCTGCTAGCGGGAGGGTCGAGCAGTACTTC. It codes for CASSSPASGRVEQYF.